Below are 23 T cell receptor beta chains sequenced from a single sample in a study of CD8 T cells in Susac syndrome. Random hexamers served to reverse transcribe about 0.5 to 1 ug RNA. TCRdb re-derived calls from the immunoSEQ multiplex PCR reads in MiXCR, one entry per CDR3 protein. The profile shows around 99,000 distinct CDR3 sequences, approximately 96% of them singletons. What was sequenced was CD4+ T cells from PBMCs. Source of these receptors: a human donor in good health.

The chain employs TRBV4-1 and TRBJ2-1; D is possibly TRBD2 (6 bases). V was pared by 4 bases and J by 0 bases, with 16 bases between. This CDR3 comprises 17 residues. Per germline, CDR1 MGHRA and CDR2 YSYEKL. For the CDR3, the DNA is TGCGCCAGCAGCCCCGGCCCGGGACTTAGCTCCTACAATGAGCAGTTCTTC. This gives the protein CASSPGPGLSSYNEQFF.

The chain employs TRBV10-3 and TRBJ2-4, with 8 bases that match TRBD2. V shed 4 bases and J 7 bases; nucleotides not matched to a gene: 6. The V gene's germline CDR1 is ENHRY and CDR2 SYGVKD. This CDR3 has 14 residues. The CDR3 is CAISGAGDRNIQYF. In DNA, the CDR3 is TGTGCCATCAGTGGAGCGGGAGATCGTAACATTCAGTACTTC.

V gene TRBV29-1 combines with J gene TRBJ1-2; TRBD1 is a possible D gene (5 bases). This CDR3 contains 11 residues. The V end was cut by 7 bases, the J end by 6 bases, with 12 bases between. Germline V lookup: CDR1 SQVTM, CDR2 ANQGSEA. The CDR3 nucleotides read TGCAGCGGTACGGGGACGGATGGCTACACCTTC. It is translated as CSGTGTDGYTF.

The J gene is TRBJ1-6, the V gene TRBV27; tentative D call: TRBD1 (6 bases). The germline V gene encodes CDR1 MNHEY and CDR2 SMNVEV (reference sequence). CDR3 length: 15 residues. Trimming left V 0 bases short and J 4 bases short, with 7 bases between. The CDR3 DNA sequence: TGTGCCAGCAGTTTATCCGGACAGTATAATTCACCCCTCCACTTT. Amino acids: CASSLSGQYNSPLHF.

The chain combines TRBV18 with TRBJ1-2; 9 bases match TRBD1. The germline gives CDR1 KGHSH, CDR2 LQKENI. CDR3 length: 15 amino acids. V shed 5 bases and J 4 bases; nucleotides not matched to a gene: 8. CDR3 sequence reads: CASSVSGQGSYGYTF. Here the CDR3 DNA reads TGTGCCAGCTCAGTCTCGGGACAGGGATCCTATGGCTACACCTTC.

The chain couples TRBV29-1 to TRBJ2-1; 9 bases agree with TRBD1. Germline-derived CDR1 and CDR2 are SQVTM and ANQGSEA. Trimming at V came to 6 bases and at J to 6 bases, leaving 12 bases not matched to a gene. The CDR3 covers 15 residues. CDR3 protein: CSVSTGTGTGNEQFF. In DNA form, the CDR3 reads TGCAGCGTATCAACCGGGACAGGGACAGGCAATGAGCAGTTCTTC.

The chain employs TRBV29-1 and TRBJ2-7; D ambiguous. The ends were cut back, 2 bases at V and 3 bases at J, with 5 bases in the middle. Looked up from germline, CDR1 is SQVTM and CDR2 is ANQGSEA. The CDR3 loop spans 11 amino acids. This CDR3 reads CSVEPCYEQYF. For the CDR3, the DNA is TGCAGCGTTGAACCATGCTACGAGCAGTACTTC.

This chain connects TRBV24-1 to TRBJ2-3; D remains unclear. V was pared by 4 bases and J by 2 bases, with 15 bases between. The CDR3 is 16 amino acids. Germline V gene lookup returns CDR1 KGHDR and CDR2 SFDVKD. The chain's CDR3 is CATSEPGKGNTDTQYF. The DNA of the CDR3 is TGTGCCACCAGTGAACCGGGTAAAGGGAACACAGATACGCAGTATTTT.

CDR3 DNA sequence: TGCGCCAGCAGGACGTCTCTGGCAGACACTGAAGCTTTCTTT. This sequence encodes CASRTSLADTEAFF. The rearrangement links TRBV5-1 to TRBJ1-1; no clear D. CDR1 and CDR2 from the germline V gene are SGHRS and YFSETQ. Trimming took off 5 bases at V and 3 bases at J, with 14 bases between the two ends. CDR3 length: 14 amino acids.

This clonotype showed up just once. The CDR3 bases are TGTGCCAGCAGTTACGGACAGGGACTGCGCTATGGCTACACCTTC. It encodes CASSYGQGLRYGYTF. This rearrangement joins TRBV27 to TRBJ1-2, with 8 bases that match TRBD1. Per germline, CDR1 MNHEY and CDR2 SMNVEV (reference sequence). This CDR3 comprises 15 residues. With V trimmed by 4 bases and J by 4 bases, 8 bases remained unmatched.

The rearrangement links TRBV18 to TRBJ2-7; TRBD1 aligns across 7 bases. Germline loops: CDR1 KGHSH, CDR2 LQKENI. Trimming took 3 bases from V and 3 from J; bases not matched to a gene: 2. The CDR3 extends over 13 amino acids. The CDR3 sequence: CASSPGQLYEQYF. CDR3 sequence (DNA): TGTGCCAGCTCACCGGGACAGCTCTACGAGCAGTACTTC.

The rearrangement joins TRBV30 to TRBJ2-7; 9 bases agree with TRBD1. Trimming removed 0 bases from V and 3 bases from J; junction bases left unmatched: 6. The CDR3 is 15 amino acids. Germline CDR1 is GTSNPN and CDR2 is SVGIG (reference sequence). CDR3 region: CAWSVGDRGFYEQYF. The CDR3 DNA reads TGTGCCTGGAGTGTCGGCGACAGGGGGTTCTACGAGCAGTACTTC. Drawing the rest from reference TRBV30 and TRBJ2-7, the complete variable domain is SQTIHQWPATLVQPVGSPLSLECTVEGTSNPNLYWYRQAAGRGLQLLFYSVGIGQISSEVPQNLSASRPQDRQFILSSKKLLLSDSGFYLCAWSVGDRGFYEQYFGPGTRLTVT.

The chain recombines TRBV29-1 with TRBJ2-7; 9 positions match TRBD2. This CDR3 is 14 amino acids long. CDR1 is SQVTM, CDR2 ANQGSEA, per germline. V shed 6 bases, J shed 2 bases, and the junction held 8 bases outside the gene matches. The CDR3 sequence: CSVIGAGGPYEQYF. CDR3 coding DNA: TGCAGCGTCATAGGGGCGGGGGGGCCCTACGAGCAGTACTTC.

The rearrangement links TRBV6-5 to TRBJ1-4; a possible D gene is TRBD1 (6 bases). The CDR3 totals 14 residues. Trimming cost V 6 bases and J 7 bases, with 15 bases left between them. Germline CDR1 is MNHEY and CDR2 is SVGAGI. Written as DNA, the CDR3 is TGTGCCAGCAGGAAGGACAGCCGTCTTGAAAAACTGTTTTTT. Translation gives CASRKDSRLEKLFF.

V gene TRBV2 combines with J gene TRBJ1-1; unclear D gene. Germline V CDR1 and CDR2: SNHLY, FYNNEI. The CDR3 runs 12 residues. The V and J ends lost 4 bases and 10 bases respectively, with 13 bases between them. This CDR3 is CASSGIERRAFF. The CDR3 DNA reads as TGTGCCAGCAGTGGGATTGAACGTAGAGCTTTCTTT.

The chain carries TRBV7-9 and TRBJ1-1, with a possible D match to TRBD1 (6 bases). V was shortened by 5 bases and J by 0 bases, with 19 bases between the two germline ends. Germline V gene data show CDR1 as SEHNR and CDR2 as FQNEAQ (reference sequence). This CDR3 is built from 17 residues. The CDR3 coding sequence is TGTGCCAGCAGCCCGACGACATTCGGACAGATGAACACTGAAGCTTTCTTT. It codes for CASSPTTFGQMNTEAFF.

This clonotype has only one observation. The rearrangement links TRBV5-4 to TRBJ2-5; tentatively, D is TRBD1 or TRBD2 (5 bases each). The V end lost 4 bases, the J end lost 1 base, and 14 bases lay between the germline ends. Per the germline V gene, CDR1 is SGHNT and CDR2 is YYREEE (reference sequence). The CDR3 runs to 15 residues. CDR3 protein: CASSPTGTIQETQYF. CDR3 DNA: TGTGCCAGCAGCCCGACCGGGACCATCCAAGAGACCCAGTACTTC.

The V and J genes are TRBV2 and TRBJ1-1; D is unresolved. Germline loops: CDR1 SNHLY, CDR2 FYNNEI. V dropped 7 bases and J dropped 1 base, with 10 bases sitting between them. The length of the CDR3 is 13 residues. The CDR3 here is CASKMDGNTEAFF. The CDR3 DNA sequence: TGTGCCAGCAAGATGGACGGGAACACTGAAGCTTTCTTT.

The rearrangement links TRBV30 to TRBJ2-3; tentative D call: TRBD2 (6 bases). Trimming removed 3 bases from V and 2 bases from J, with 9 bases in between. The CDR3 runs to 13 residues. Germline assignment: CDR1 GTSNPN and CDR2 SVGIG (reference sequence). The CDR3 DNA reads TGTGCCTGGAGGCGGGGATACACAGATACGCAGTATTTT. Its translation: CAWRRGYTDTQYF.

The V and J genes are TRBV11-3 and TRBJ2-1, with 8 bases matching TRBD2. V gave up 5 bases and J gave up 5 bases; unmatched junction bases: 5. The CDR3 runs to 14 residues. Germline loops: CDR1 SGHNT, CDR2 YENEEA. The CDR3 DNA sequence: TGTGCCAGCAGCCCGGGACTAGAGCACAATGAGCAGTTCTTC. Its protein product is CASSPGLEHNEQFF.

V is TRBV7-9 and J is TRBJ1-1; 7 bases align to TRBD1. CDR3 length: 14 amino acids. V lost 5 bases and J lost 1; bases outside the gene matches: 4. Germline V gene sequence: CDR1 SEHNR, CDR2 FQNEAQ (reference sequence). The CDR3 sequence is CASSRDRENTEAFF. The CDR3 DNA follows: TGTGCCAGCAGCCGAGACAGGGAGAACACTGAAGCTTTCTTT.

This chain connects TRBV27 to TRBJ2-7; TRBD1 might be the D (6 bases). Germline V lookup: CDR1 MNHEY, CDR2 SMNVEV (reference sequence). The CDR3 contains 14 residues. Trimming took 4 bases from V and 2 from J, leaving 12 bases between them. The CDR3 here is CASSSSGAAYEQYF. CDR3 DNA: TGTGCCAGCAGTTCTTCAGGGGCGGCCTACGAGCAGTACTTC.

The rearrangement links TRBV6-5 to TRBJ2-6, with D possibly matching TRBD2 (5 bases). V lost 6 bases to trimming and J lost 8 bases, with 17 bases between them. CDR1 is MNHEY and CDR2 is SVGAGI in the germline V gene. This CDR3 region has 15 residues. The CDR3 bases are TGTGCCAGCAGCCGACGCGTGACCGGGACCAACGTCCTGACTTTC. Its protein is CASSRRVTGTNVLTF.